These T cell receptor beta chains were read from a single sample in a study of Graves' ophthalmopathy and Graves' hyperthyroidism. TCRdb reprocessed the multiplex PCR reads with MiXCR, giving one entry per CDR3 protein. The sample holds a few hundred thousand distinct CDR3 sequences, approximately 18% seen once. The specimen sequenced was peripheral blood. Every receptor here comes from an adult woman with stable Graves' hyperthyroidism. CDR3s include the opening cysteine and the closing phenylalanine or tryptophan. The D gene is left open where the match is weak. The size of a clone is reported for some rows only, either as once, few or many, or as a class for expanded clones.

clone size: many; D gene: NA; V gene: TRBV24-1; J gene: TRBJ1-5; CDR3 length: 11; CDR3 DNA: TGTGCCACCCCCCCCAATCAGCCCCAGCATTTT; CDR3 protein: CATPPNQPQHF
clone size: many; D gene: NA; V gene: TRBV2; J gene: TRBJ1-5; CDR3 length: 13; CDR3 DNA: TGTGCCAGCATGAGAGATAGCAATCAGCCCCAGCATTTT; CDR3 protein: CASMRDSNQPQHF
clone size: few; D gene: NA; V gene: TRBV5-1; J gene: TRBJ1-2; CDR3 length: 12; CDR3 DNA: TGCACCAGCAGCTACAGGGACTATGGCTTCACCTTC; CDR3 protein: CTSSYRDYGFTF
clone size: many; D gene: NA; V gene: TRBV11-2; J gene: TRBJ2-7; CDR3 length: 13; CDR3 DNA: TGTGCCAGCAGCTTAGCCCCAACGTACGAGCAGTACTTC; CDR3 protein: CASSLAPTYEQYF
clone size: many; D gene: TRBD2; V gene: TRBV12-3/TRBV12-4; J gene: TRBJ2-5; CDR3 length: 14; CDR3 DNA: TGTGCCAGCAGTTTAGAATTAGGGAGGGCGACCCAGTACTTC; CDR3 protein: CASSLELGRATQYF
clone size: many; D gene: NA; V gene: TRBV4-1; J gene: TRBJ2-7; CDR3 length: 16; CDR3 DNA: TGCGCCAGCAGCCAAGACAGTTCCCCCGGAGTCTACGAGCAGTACTTC; CDR3 protein: CASSQDSSPGVYEQYF
clone size: few; D gene: NA; V gene: TRBV29-1; J gene: TRBJ2-7; CDR3 length: 13; CDR3 DNA: TGCAGCGTTAAGGGCAGGGAAACCTACGAGCAGTACTTC; CDR3 protein: CSVKGRETYEQYF
clone size: many; D gene: NA; V gene: TRBV7-8; J gene: TRBJ2-7; CDR3 length: 13; CDR3 DNA: TGTGCCAGCAGCTTATCCAGCACCTACGAGCAGTACTTC; CDR3 protein: CASSLSSTYEQYF
clone size: many; D gene: NA; V gene: TRBV7-9; J gene: TRBJ2-7; CDR3 length: 15; CDR3 DNA: TGTGCCAGCAGCGGGTCGGCCACGCGACCGTACGAGCAGTACTTC; CDR3 protein: CASSGSATRPYEQYF
clone size: NA; D gene: NA; V gene: TRBV29-1; J gene: TRBJ2-7; CDR3 length: 14; CDR3 DNA: TGCAGCGTCTCCGTAGGCCAGGGGGGGAACGAGCAGTACTTC; CDR3 protein: CSVSVGQGGNEQYF
clone size: many; D gene: TRBD2; V gene: TRBV12-3/TRBV12-4; J gene: TRBJ2-6; CDR3 length: 18; CDR3 DNA: TGTGCCAGCAGTTTAATTTTACTAGCGGGAGTTGGGGCCAACGTCCTGACTTTC; CDR3 protein: CASSLILLAGVGANVLTF
clone size: many; D gene: TRBD2; V gene: TRBV29-1; J gene: TRBJ2-7; CDR3 length: 12; CDR3 DNA: TGCAGCGTTCACTTCGGACTAGACGAGCAGTACTTC; CDR3 protein: CSVHFGLDEQYF
clone size: few; D gene: NA; V gene: TRBV7-2; J gene: TRBJ2-2; CDR3 length: 17; CDR3 DNA: TGTGCCAGCAGCTTAGCGGGTCCGGGTCTGGGAACCGGGGAGCTGTTTTTT; CDR3 protein: CASSLAGPGLGTGELFF
clone size: NA; D gene: TRBD1; V gene: TRBV19; J gene: TRBJ1-1; CDR3 length: 15; CDR3 DNA: TGTGCCAGTAGCCAGGGGACAGGGTCAGGCACTGAAGCTTTCTTT; CDR3 protein: CASSQGTGSGTEAFF
clone size: few; D gene: NA; V gene: TRBV4-3; J gene: TRBJ1-5; CDR3 length: 15; CDR3 DNA: TGCGCCAGCAGCCAAGATTCGGCAGGGGATCAGCCCCAGCATTTT; CDR3 protein: CASSQDSAGDQPQHF
clone size: NA; D gene: TRBD2; V gene: TRBV4-1; J gene: TRBJ2-7; CDR3 length: 19; CDR3 DNA: TGCGCCAGCAGCCAAGAGCCGGGACTAGCGAAGGCCTTCTCCTACGAGCAGTACTTC; CDR3 protein: CASSQEPGLAKAFSYEQYF
clone size: once; D gene: NA; V gene: TRBV12-3/TRBV12-4; J gene: TRBJ1-3; CDR3 length: 12; CDR3 DNA: TGTGCCAGCTGCCGTGCCGGAAACACCATATATTTT; CDR3 protein: CASCRAGNTIYF
clone size: NA; D gene: NA; V gene: TRBV15; J gene: TRBJ2-7; CDR3 length: 12; CDR3 DNA: TGTGCCACCAGCAGAGCCAGGGACGAGCAGTACTTC; CDR3 protein: CATSRARDEQYF
clone size: many; D gene: NA; V gene: TRBV5-1; J gene: TRBJ1-1; CDR3 length: 14; CDR3 DNA: TGCGCCAGCAGCTTGTCGGGGTGGAACACTGAAGCTTTCTTT; CDR3 protein: CASSLSGWNTEAFF
clone size: many; D gene: NA; V gene: TRBV2; J gene: TRBJ2-2; CDR3 length: 15; CDR3 DNA: TGTGCCAGCAGTTTGGACTATTCGAACACCGGGGAGCTGTTTTTT; CDR3 protein: CASSLDYSNTGELFF
clone size: many; D gene: TRBD1; V gene: TRBV12-3/TRBV12-4; J gene: TRBJ1-2; CDR3 length: 13; CDR3 DNA: TGTGCCACCAGCAGGGGGTCCCCCTATGGCTACACCTTC; CDR3 protein: CATSRGSPYGYTF
clone size: many; D gene: NA; V gene: TRBV19; J gene: TRBJ1-5; CDR3 length: 13; CDR3 DNA: TGTGCCAGTACCCTCTCCGTGAATCAGCCCCAGCATTTT; CDR3 protein: CASTLSVNQPQHF
clone size: NA; D gene: TRBD1; V gene: TRBV28; J gene: TRBJ1-2; CDR3 length: 14; CDR3 DNA: TGTGCCAGCACACTCTCGGACAGGGGGCCGGGCTACACCTTC; CDR3 protein: CASTLSDRGPGYTF
clone size: few; D gene: TRBD2; V gene: TRBV20-1; J gene: TRBJ2-1; CDR3 length: 12; CDR3 DNA: TGCAGTGCGAGAAGCGGGAGCAATGAGCAGTTCTTC; CDR3 protein: CSARSGSNEQFF
clone size: few; D gene: NA; V gene: TRBV5-1; J gene: TRBJ2-2; CDR3 length: 14; CDR3 DNA: TGCGCCAGCAGCTTGGATGTCAGGAGCGGGGAGCTGTTTTTT; CDR3 protein: CASSLDVRSGELFF
clone size: many; D gene: NA; V gene: TRBV6-5; J gene: TRBJ2-7; CDR3 length: 14; CDR3 DNA: TGTGTCAGCAGTTACGGGGTTGTCGGAGGCGAGCAGTACTTC; CDR3 protein: CVSSYGVVGGEQYF
clone size: few; D gene: NA; V gene: TRBV19; J gene: TRBJ2-7; CDR3 length: 15; CDR3 DNA: TGTGCCAGTAGCAAAGCCGGGCGGCCCCTCTGGGAGCAGTACTTC; CDR3 protein: CASSKAGRPLWEQYF
clone size: many; D gene: NA; V gene: TRBV7-2; J gene: TRBJ2-7; CDR3 length: 15; CDR3 DNA: TGTGCCAGCAGCTTAGGGCAGGGGATCGGTTACGAGCAGTACTTC; CDR3 protein: CASSLGQGIGYEQYF
clone size: many; D gene: NA; V gene: TRBV5-1; J gene: TRBJ1-2; CDR3 length: 13; CDR3 DNA: TGCGCCAGCAGCTCGACACTGGAATATGGCTACACCTTC; CDR3 protein: CASSSTLEYGYTF
clone size: few; D gene: NA; V gene: TRBV4-1; J gene: TRBJ2-7; CDR3 length: 14; CDR3 DNA: TGCGCCAGCAGCCAAACCGGAGGGGGCTACGAGCAGTACTTC; CDR3 protein: CASSQTGGGYEQYF
clone size: many; D gene: NA; V gene: TRBV11-2; J gene: TRBJ2-5; CDR3 length: 13; CDR3 DNA: TGTGCCAGCAGCTCGGTAGTCCAAGAGACCCAGTACTTC; CDR3 protein: CASSSVVQETQYF
clone size: many; D gene: TRBD1; V gene: TRBV18; J gene: TRBJ1-2; CDR3 length: 16; CDR3 DNA: TGTGCCAGCTCACCACCGTGGACAGGGGGCCGTAGTGGCTACACCTTC; CDR3 protein: CASSPPWTGGRSGYTF
clone size: few; D gene: NA; V gene: TRBV12-3/TRBV12-4; J gene: TRBJ2-7; CDR3 length: 12; CDR3 DNA: TGTGCCAGCAGTTCTATGGGGTACGATCAGTACTTC; CDR3 protein: CASSSMGYDQYF
clone size: many; D gene: NA; V gene: TRBV3-1; J gene: TRBJ1-1; CDR3 length: 14; CDR3 DNA: TGTGCCAGCAGCCCCTACACTGGGAACACTGAAGCTTTCTTT; CDR3 protein: CASSPYTGNTEAFF
clone size: many; D gene: NA; V gene: TRBV7-2; J gene: TRBJ2-7; CDR3 length: 15; CDR3 DNA: TGTGCCAGCAGCCGTGGGACACTAGTTTCCTACGAGCAGTACTTC; CDR3 protein: CASSRGTLVSYEQYF
clone size: many; D gene: NA; V gene: TRBV24-1; J gene: TRBJ2-2; CDR3 length: 11; CDR3 DNA: TGTGCCACCGAGGCCTCTGGGGAGCTGTTTTTT; CDR3 protein: CATEASGELFF
clone size: many; D gene: NA; V gene: TRBV30; J gene: TRBJ1-5; CDR3 length: 14; CDR3 DNA: TGTGCCTGGACCGAGACGGGCTACAATCAGCCCCAGCATTTT; CDR3 protein: CAWTETGYNQPQHF